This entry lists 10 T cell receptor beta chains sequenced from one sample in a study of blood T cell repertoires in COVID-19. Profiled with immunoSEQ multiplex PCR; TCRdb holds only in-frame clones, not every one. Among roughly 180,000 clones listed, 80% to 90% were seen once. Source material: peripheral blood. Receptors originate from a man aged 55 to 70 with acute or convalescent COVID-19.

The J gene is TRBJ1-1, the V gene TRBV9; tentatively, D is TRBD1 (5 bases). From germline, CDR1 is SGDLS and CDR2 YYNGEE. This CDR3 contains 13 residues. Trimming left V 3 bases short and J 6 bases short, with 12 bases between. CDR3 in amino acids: CASSATANPEAFF. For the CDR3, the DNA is TGTGCCAGCAGCGCGACAGCCAACCCTGAAGCTTTCTTT.

The CDR3: CASTLGGGGDGYTF. The CDR3 DNA is TGTGCCAGCACCTTGGGAGGGGGCGGTGATGGCTACACCTTC. The gene calls are TRBV7-9 and TRBJ1-2; the match to TRBD1 covers 7 bases. V trimming: 7 bases; J trimming: 6 bases; junction bases outside the gene matches: 11. CDR1 SEHNR and CDR2 FQNEAQ come from the germline V gene (reference sequence). CDR3 size: 14 residues.

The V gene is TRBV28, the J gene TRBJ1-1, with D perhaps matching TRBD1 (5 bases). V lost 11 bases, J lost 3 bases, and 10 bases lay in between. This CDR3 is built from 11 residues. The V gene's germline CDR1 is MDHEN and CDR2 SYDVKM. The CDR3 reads CAAGGDTEAFF. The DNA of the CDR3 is TGTGCCGCCGGGGGGGACACTGAAGCTTTCTTT.

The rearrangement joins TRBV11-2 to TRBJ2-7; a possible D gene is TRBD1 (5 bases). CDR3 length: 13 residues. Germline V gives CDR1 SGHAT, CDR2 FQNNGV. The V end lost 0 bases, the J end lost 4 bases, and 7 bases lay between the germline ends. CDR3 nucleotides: TGTGCCAGCAGCTTAGATCAGGGATACGAGCAGTACTTC. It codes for CASSLDQGYEQYF. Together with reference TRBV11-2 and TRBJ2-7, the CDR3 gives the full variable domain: EAGVAQSPRYKIIEKRQSVAFWCNPISGHATLYWYQQILGQGPKLLIQFQNNGVVDDSQLPKDRFSAERLKGVDSTLKIQPAKLEDSAVYLCASSLDQGYEQYFGPGTRLTVT.

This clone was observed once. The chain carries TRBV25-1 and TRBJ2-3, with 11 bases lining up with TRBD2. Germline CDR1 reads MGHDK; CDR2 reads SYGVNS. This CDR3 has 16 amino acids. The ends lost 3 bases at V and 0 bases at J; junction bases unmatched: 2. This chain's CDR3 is CASSEGLAASTDTQYF. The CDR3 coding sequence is TGTGCCAGCAGTGAGGGACTAGCGGCTAGCACAGATACGCAGTATTTT.

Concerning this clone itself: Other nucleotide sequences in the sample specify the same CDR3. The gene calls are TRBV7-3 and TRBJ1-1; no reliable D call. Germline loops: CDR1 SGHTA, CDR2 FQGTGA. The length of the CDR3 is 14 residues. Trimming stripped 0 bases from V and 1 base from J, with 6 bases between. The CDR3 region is CASSLTGGNTEAFF. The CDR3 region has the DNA TGTGCCAGCAGCTTAACCGGCGGGAACACTGAAGCTTTCTTT.

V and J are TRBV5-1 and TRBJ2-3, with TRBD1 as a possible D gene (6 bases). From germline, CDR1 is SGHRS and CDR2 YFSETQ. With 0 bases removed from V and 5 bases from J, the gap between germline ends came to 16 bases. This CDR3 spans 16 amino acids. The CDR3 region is CASSLASSKGEDTQYF. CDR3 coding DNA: TGCGCCAGCAGCTTGGCGTCATCAAAGGGGGAAGATACGCAGTATTTT. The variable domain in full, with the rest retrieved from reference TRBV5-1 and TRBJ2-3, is KAGVTQTPRYLIKTRGQQVTLSCSPISGHRSVSWYQQTPGQGLQFLFEYFSETQRNKGNFPGRFSGRQFSNSRSEMNVSTLELGDSALYLCASSLASSKGEDTQYFGPGTRLTVL.

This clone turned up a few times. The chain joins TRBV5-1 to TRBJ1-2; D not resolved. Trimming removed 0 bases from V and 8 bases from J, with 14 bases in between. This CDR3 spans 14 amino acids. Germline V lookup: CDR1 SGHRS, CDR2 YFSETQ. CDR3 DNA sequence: TGCGCCAGCAGCTTGGAGGATCCCGGAGGGGGCTACACCTTC. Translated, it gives CASSLEDPGGGYTF. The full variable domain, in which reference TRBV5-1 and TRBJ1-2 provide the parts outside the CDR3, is KAGVTQTPRYLIKTRGQQVTLSCSPISGHRSVSWYQQTPGQGLQFLFEYFSETQRNKGNFPGRFSGRQFSNSRSEMNVSTLELGDSALYLCASSLEDPGGGYTFGSGTRLTVV.

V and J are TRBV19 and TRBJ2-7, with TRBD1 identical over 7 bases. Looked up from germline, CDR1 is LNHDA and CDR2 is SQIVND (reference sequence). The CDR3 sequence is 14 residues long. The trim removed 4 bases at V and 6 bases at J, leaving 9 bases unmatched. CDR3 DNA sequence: TGTGCCAGTAGTACCGGGACAGTCTTCTCCGAGCAGTACTTC. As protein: CASSTGTVFSEQYF.

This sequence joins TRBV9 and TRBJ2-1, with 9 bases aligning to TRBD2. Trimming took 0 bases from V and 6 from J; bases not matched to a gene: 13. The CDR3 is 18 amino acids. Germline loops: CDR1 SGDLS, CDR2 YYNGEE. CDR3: CASSVGAGGPRGPNEQFF. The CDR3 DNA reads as TGTGCCAGCAGCGTAGGTGCGGGAGGGCCGAGGGGTCCCAATGAGCAGTTCTTC.